This TCR beta chain emerged from a study of T-cell reconstitution after alpha-beta-depleted transplantation in children. This CDR3 spans 11 amino acids. V gave up 6 bases and J gave up 10 bases, with 13 bases separating them. Germline CDR1 SQVTM, CDR2 ANQGSEA. Ten or more counts support this clonotype. Using unique molecular identifiers, the investigators prepared the TCRbeta library. TCRdb analysed the PCR reads with MiXCR anew, one entry per CDR3 protein. The repertoire has around 500,000 distinct CDR3 sequences, roughly an eighth of them found once; the top ten carry 5% to 6%. The chain uses TRBV29-1 and TRBJ2-1; possibly TRBD1 or TRBD2 for D (5 bases each). This receptor was taken from a human donor who donated a stem cell graft to a child with combined immunodeficiency. The sequencing here drew on PBMCs from the stem cell graft donor, taken from the stem cell graft. CDR3 region: CSVQGTREQFF. CDR3 sequence (DNA): TGCAGCGTCCAAGGGACGAGGGAGCAGTTCTTC.